This is a list of T cell receptor beta chains from one sample in a study of cytomegalovirus exposure and HLA in healthy donors. Sequenced by immunoSEQ multiplex PCR; TCRdb stores in-frame clones only, minus some. The sample has 120,000 or so clones, approximately 90% seen once. The sample consisted of PBMCs. The receptors were gathered from a woman younger than 35 in good health and CMV-seronegative. CDR3s include the opening cysteine and the closing phenylalanine or tryptophan. A D gene is named only where the DNA matches it firmly. Clone size, where shown, is once, few, many, or a class for clones that have expanded.

-,TRBD2,TRBV7-2,TRBJ2-7,CASSLGGRGVNEQYF,TGTGCCAGCAGCTTAGGCGGGAGGGGCGTAAACGAGCAGTACTTC
-,TRBD1,TRBV7-9,TRBJ1-5,CASSGTGRNQPQHF,TGTGCCAGCAGCGGGACAGGGAGAAATCAGCCCCAGCATTTT
-,TRBD1,TRBV27,TRBJ2-7,CASSPIRDRGDYEQYF,TGTGCCAGCAGTCCCATCCGGGACAGGGGGGACTACGAGCAGTACTTC
-,TRBD1,TRBV19,TRBJ2-3,CASSLMERGPSTDTQYF,TGTGCCAGTAGTCTCATGGAGAGGGGGCCTAGCACAGATACGCAGTATTTT
-,-,TRBV5-1,TRBJ1-1,CASSFVAEGTEAFF,TGCGCCAGCAGCTTCGTGGCCGAGGGCACTGAAGCTTTCTTT
-,TRBD2,TRBV27,TRBJ2-1,CASRIAGSVIEQFF,TGTGCCAGCCGCATAGCGGGATCGGTTATTGAGCAGTTCTTC
-,-,TRBV28,TRBJ2-1,CASSLTGPYNEQFF,TGTGCCAGCAGTTTAACAGGACCTTACAATGAGCAGTTCTTC
-,TRBD1,TRBV9,TRBJ1-4,CASSVTTGGAGSTNEKLFF,TGTGCCAGCAGCGTAACGACAGGGGGCGCGGGGTCAACTAATGAAAAACTGTTTTTT
many,TRBD2,TRBV30,TRBJ2-7,CALSGSPAYEQYF,TGTGCCCTTAGCGGGAGCCCCGCCTACGAGCAGTACTTC
-,-,TRBV28,TRBJ1-5,CASRPQGGDQPQHF,TGTGCCAGCAGACCACAGGGAGGGGATCAGCCCCAGCATTTT
once,-,TRBV29-1,TRBJ2-5,CSVARAEETQYF,TGCAGCGTTGCCAGGGCGGAAGAGACCCAGTACTTC
many,-,TRBV19,TRBJ2-7,CASRQGGNHEQYF,TGTGCCAGTAGGCAGGGGGGTAACCACGAGCAGTACTTC
once,TRBD1,TRBV28,TRBJ1-2,CASSLGGTGLNGYTF,TGTGCCAGCAGTTTAGGAGGGACAGGATTAAATGGCTACACCTTC
-,-,TRBV6-5,TRBJ2-2,CASSLAFGDTGELFF,TGTGCCAGCAGCTTAGCTTTTGGAGACACCGGGGAGCTGTTTTTT
few,TRBD2,TRBV10-2,TRBJ2-1,CASMGGTSDSYNEQFF,TGCGCCAGCATGGGGGGGACTAGCGATTCCTACAATGAGCAGTTCTTC
-,TRBD2,TRBV7-9,TRBJ2-7,CASTLQLAGGEQYF,TGTGCCAGCACCCTGCAACTAGCGGGAGGCGAGCAGTACTTC
-,TRBD1,TRBV30,TRBJ1-5,CAWSARQGVSNQPQHF,TGTGCCTGGAGCGCCAGACAGGGGGTGAGCAATCAGCCCCAGCATTTT
-,TRBD1,TRBV19,TRBJ1-5,CASRSTGDSNQPQHF,TGTGCCAGTAGGTCGACAGGGGATAGCAATCAGCCCCAGCATTTT
-,TRBD1,TRBV11-2,TRBJ2-5,CASSFGTGLAETQYF,TGTGCCAGCAGCTTTGGGACAGGGTTGGCGGAGACCCAGTACTTC
-,TRBD1,TRBV9,TRBJ1-1,CASSVGTRGDSTEAFF,TGTGCCAGCAGCGTAGGCACCAGGGGGGATAGCACTGAAGCTTTCTTT
-,TRBD2,TRBV5-4,TRBJ2-7,CASSFPGLAYEQYF,TGTGCCAGCAGCTTCCCCGGACTAGCCTACGAGCAGTACTTC
-,-,TRBV7-6,TRBJ1-3,CASSPSGGSGNTIYF,TGTGCCAGCAGCCCTAGCGGGGGCTCTGGAAACACCATATATTTT
-,TRBD1,TRBV28,TRBJ2-7,CASIQPGQGTYEQYF,TGTGCCAGCATACAACCGGGACAGGGGACCTACGAGCAGTACTTC
-,TRBD1,TRBV19,TRBJ1-1,CASSGNRGGTEAFF,TGTGCCAGTAGTGGAAACAGGGGAGGCACTGAAGCTTTCTTT
-,TRBD2,TRBV13,TRBJ2-1,CASSTPGLAYNEQFF,TGTGCCAGCAGCACGCCGGGACTAGCGTACAATGAGCAGTTCTTC
-,-,TRBV6-5,TRBJ1-5,CASSYSWGRGNQPQHF,TGTGCCAGCAGTTACTCGTGGGGGAGGGGCAATCAGCCCCAGCATTTT
-,TRBD1,TRBV7-2,TRBJ2-5,CASSFRQGWETQYF,TGTGCCAGCAGCTTCCGACAGGGCTGGGAGACCCAGTACTTC
-,TRBD1,TRBV5-6,TRBJ2-7,CASSLSQGEDYEQYF,TGTGCCAGCAGCTTGTCACAGGGGGAGGACTACGAGCAGTACTTC
-,TRBD2,TRBV30,TRBJ2-3,CAWFRGGGTTTDTQYF,TGTGCCTGGTTTCGGGGGGGAGGGACAACCACAGATACGCAGTATTTT
-,TRBD1,TRBV7-9,TRBJ2-2,CASSLGGTDTGELFF,TGTGCCAGCAGCTTAGGAGGGACAGACACCGGGGAGCTGTTTTTT
few,-,TRBV14,TRBJ1-5,CASSQAPNQPQHF,TGTGCCAGCAGCCAAGCTCCCAATCAGCCCCAGCATTTT
-,-,TRBV15,TRBJ1-2,CATSREGRGIGYGYTF,TGTGCCACCAGCAGAGAGGGACGGGGGATTGGCTATGGCTACACCTTC
few,TRBD1,TRBV30,TRBJ1-6,CAWSRQGKMSPLHF,TGTGCCTGGAGCCGACAGGGGAAGATGTCACCCCTCCACTTT
-,TRBD2,TRBV4-2,TRBJ2-1,CASSLKVGLAGGGEQFF,TGTGCCAGCAGCCTTAAAGTAGGACTAGCGGGAGGTGGGGAGCAGTTCTTC
-,TRBD1,TRBV29-1,TRBJ1-5,CSVEDPDRPNQPQHF,TGCAGCGTTGAAGACCCGGACAGGCCAAATCAGCCCCAGCATTTT
-,-,TRBV25-1,TRBJ1-2,CASSERTANYGYTF,TGTGCCAGCAGTGAAAGGACAGCAAACTATGGCTACACCTTC
-,-,TRBV5-1,TRBJ1-5,CASSLSGASNQPQHF,TGCGCCAGCAGCTTGTCTGGGGCGAGCAATCAGCCCCAGCATTTT
-,TRBD1,TRBV27,TRBJ1-1,CASSLRDRGHAEAFF,TGTGCCAGCAGTTTACGGGACAGGGGGCACGCTGAAGCTTTCTTT
once,-,TRBV19,TRBJ1-5,CASKGGGQPQHF,TGTGCCAGTAAGGGAGGGGGACAGCCCCAGCATTTT
few,TRBD1,TRBV28,TRBJ2-7,CASSAGTGAYEQYF,TGTGCCAGCAGCGCGGGGACAGGGGCTTACGAGCAGTACTTC
-,TRBD2,TRBV13,TRBJ2-3,CASSLVAGTSGRDTQYF,TGTGCCAGCAGCTTAGTGGCTGGGACTAGCGGGAGAGATACGCAGTATTTT
-,TRBD1,TRBV5-5,TRBJ1-6,CASSLNRDRGLKYNSPLHF,TGTGCCAGCAGCTTGAACCGGGACAGGGGGCTGAAGTATAATTCACCCCTCCACTTT
-,-,TRBV5-1,TRBJ2-1,CASSFPTAWDEQFF,TGCGCCAGCAGCTTTCCGACAGCCTGGGATGAGCAGTTCTTC